This is a list of T cell receptor beta chains from one sample in a study of CXCR3-negative and CXCR3-positive naive CD8 T cells. With the 5' RACE reads reprocessed, TCRdb shows one record per CDR3 protein and no DNA. This sample's table has 50,000 to 75,000 distinct CDR3 sequences. Sequenced sample: naive CXCR3- CD8+ T cells from blood. The receptors were sampled from a human donor in good health. Some clones in this sample may be carry-over from other donors' samples. The CDR3 runs from the conserved cysteine through the conserved F or W. Fields, in order: V gene, J gene, CDR3 protein.

V gene: TRBV9; J gene: TRBJ2-1; CDR3 protein: CASSVIPGQGSDEQFF
V gene: TRBV11-3; J gene: TRBJ2-1; CDR3 protein: CASSPHPGGLYEQFF
V gene: TRBV29-1; J gene: TRBJ2-2; CDR3 protein: CSVGESLVNTGELFF
V gene: TRBV27; J gene: TRBJ2-3; CDR3 protein: CASAPVYPSRLVPITDTQYF
V gene: TRBV5-1; J gene: TRBJ2-1; CDR3 protein: CASSPDTSYSYNEQFF
V gene: TRBV5-1; J gene: TRBJ2-7; CDR3 protein: CASSLAWGETYEQYF
V gene: TRBV4-1; J gene: TRBJ2-7; CDR3 protein: CASSQEGTEQGSYEQYF
V gene: TRBV7-9; J gene: TRBJ2-1; CDR3 protein: CASSFLRDRGIYEQFF
V gene: TRBV29-1; J gene: TRBJ1-1; CDR3 protein: CSVGLNTEAFF
V gene: TRBV27; J gene: TRBJ1-1; CDR3 protein: CASSFQATVNTEAFF
V gene: TRBV7-2; J gene: TRBJ2-5; CDR3 protein: CASSLGGFREYGTQYF